Below are 18 T cell receptor beta chains sequenced from a single sample in a study of T cell changes during pregnancy in multiple sclerosis. Generated by immunoSEQ multiplex PCR, the TCRdb table keeps only in-frame clones and is missing some. The table lists fewer than 110,000 clones, about 91% of them singletons. The sequencing used peripheral blood, collected after pregnancy. Receptors originate from a female donor with multiple sclerosis, enrolled in a pregnancy study.

The V and J genes are TRBV18 and TRBJ2-2; D is uncertain. This CDR3 is built from 16 residues. Germline V lookup: CDR1 KGHSH, CDR2 LQKENI. The V end lost 3 bases, the J end lost 1 base, and 12 bases lay between the germline ends. CDR3 protein: CASSPRAEMNTGELFF. The CDR3 nucleotides are TGTGCCAGCTCACCCCGTGCGGAGATGAACACCGGGGAGCTGTTTTTT.

The chain combines TRBV15 with TRBJ2-3; the D gene is possibly TRBD1 (6 bases). CDR3 size: 14 residues. The germline V gene encodes CDR1 LNHNV and CDR2 YYDKDF (reference sequence). V lost 0 bases and J 6 bases, leaving 10 bases between the germline ends. For the CDR3, the DNA is TGTGCCACCAGCAGAGATTTGACAGGCGATACGCAGTATTTT. Translated, it gives CATSRDLTGDTQYF. Using reference TRBV15 and TRBJ2-3 for the parts outside the CDR3, the full variable domain is DAMVIQNPRYQVTQFGKPVTLSCSQTLNHNVMYWYQQKSSQAPKLLFHYYDKDFNNEADTPDNFQSRRPNTSFCFLDIRSPGLGDTAMYLCATSRDLTGDTQYFGPGTRLTVL.

This chain connects TRBV5-1 to TRBJ2-3, with 12 bases aligning to TRBD2. V gave up 4 bases and J gave up 5 bases; unmatched junction bases: 5. This CDR3 spans 15 amino acids. Germline V CDR1 and CDR2: SGHRS, YFSETQ. CDR3 bases: TGCGCCAGCAGCACCACTAGCGGGAGGCAAGATACGCAGTATTTT. Translated: CASSTTSGRQDTQYF.

This clone was seen more than once but under ten times. This chain uses TRBV7-6 with TRBJ2-2, with TRBD2 matching over 7 bases. J gave up 2 bases and V 1 base, and 1 base lay outside the gene matches. Germline CDR1 SGHVS, CDR2 FNYEAQ. There are 15 residues in the CDR3. CDR3 residues: CASSLGGGNTGELFF. The DNA of the CDR3 is TGTGCCAGCAGCTTAGGCGGGGGAAACACCGGGGAGCTGTTTTTT.

CDR3 in DNA: TGTGCCAGCAGTGCAGGGGTCATCAATCCCCAGCATTTT. It codes for CASSAGVINPQHF. The chain is built from TRBV2 and TRBJ1-5, with D perhaps TRBD1 (6 bases). In germline, CDR1 is SNHLY, CDR2 FYNNEI. The CDR3 totals 13 residues. Trimming shortened V by 4 bases and J by 10 bases, and 14 bases separated the two germline ends.

The chain couples TRBV11-3 to TRBJ2-1, with 10 positions matching TRBD2. V dropped 3 bases and J dropped 8; count of bases not matched to a gene: 10. CDR3 size: 16 residues. CDR1 is SGHNT, CDR2 YENEEA, per germline. CDR3 in amino acids: CASSFSTAGGRYEQFF. The CDR3 nucleotides read TGTGCCAGCAGCTTCAGTACAGCGGGGGGGCGGTATGAGCAGTTCTTC.

In its sample, this clone was seen a few times. V and J are TRBV7-2 and TRBJ1-1; no clear D. Per germline, CDR1 SGHTA and CDR2 FQGNSA. Trimming removed 1 base at V and 6 bases at J, with 9 bases between. CDR3 size: 13 residues. The CDR3 bases are TGTGCCAGCAGCTTAGAACGAGGCGCTGAAGCTTTCTTT. It yields the protein CASSLERGAEAFF.

This chain joins TRBV13 and TRBJ1-2, with 7 bases that match TRBD1. Germline V gene sequence: CDR1 PRHDT, CDR2 FYEKMQ (reference sequence). CDR3 length: 14 amino acids. V gave up 3 bases and J gave up 4 bases; unmatched junction bases: 5. CDR3 residues: CASSFDREIYGYTF. The CDR3 DNA reads as TGTGCCAGCAGCTTCGACAGGGAGATCTATGGCTACACCTTC.

This clone was counted between two and nine times. The chain recombines TRBV9 with TRBJ1-1; D is undetermined. V dropped 4 bases and J dropped 4 bases, with 11 bases sitting between them. Germline V CDR1 and CDR2: SGDLS, YYNGEE. The CDR3 spans 13 residues. DNA of the CDR3: TGTGCCAGCAGCCCCCCTCCGAGCACTGAAGCTTTCTTT. Its translation is CASSPPPSTEAFF.

This clone is a singleton in its sample. This chain links TRBV7-3 with TRBJ2-3; a weak D match, TRBD2 (5 bases). From germline, CDR1 is SGHTA and CDR2 FQGTGA. V was cut by 4 bases and J by 3 bases, with 11 bases left in between. The CDR3 has 14 amino acids. The CDR3, as DNA: TGTGCCAGCAGCTCGGTCGGGGAGACAGATACGCAGTATTTT. As protein: CASSSVGETDTQYF.

The chain joins TRBV15 to TRBJ2-6; D may be TRBD1 (7 bases). CDR1 and CDR2 from the germline V gene are LNHNV and YYDKDF (reference sequence). The CDR3 contains 18 residues. V dropped 0 bases and J dropped 3 bases, with 15 bases sitting between them. The CDR3 DNA reads as TGTGCCACCAGCAGAGATCGAGGAGGGGGCTTTGGGGCCAACGTCCTGACTTTC. This translates into CATSRDRGGGFGANVLTF.

The V and J genes are TRBV7-2 and TRBJ2-6; 7 bases align to TRBD1. After removal of 5 bases from V and 3 bases from J, the junction contained 4 bases not matched to a gene. Germline V CDR1 and CDR2: SGHTA, FQGNSA. The CDR3 sequence is 15 residues long. The CDR3 DNA is TGTGCCAGCAGCCCGACAGGGAGTGGGGCCAACGTCCTGACTTTC. Amino acids: CASSPTGSGANVLTF.

This chain connects TRBV7-6 to TRBJ1-2; 7 nucleotides agree with TRBD1. This CDR3 spans 14 amino acids. With V trimmed by 5 bases and J by 4 bases, 7 bases remained unmatched. Germline V gives CDR1 SGHVS, CDR2 FNYEAQ. The CDR3 coding sequence is TGTGCCAGCAGCCCCCTACAGGGGAGCTATGGCTACACCTTC. Translating gives CASSPLQGSYGYTF.

The gene calls are TRBV2 and TRBJ2-1; D is uncertain. This CDR3 spans 13 amino acids. Trimming pared 4 bases from V and 3 bases from J, leaving 7 bases between. In germline, CDR1 is SNHLY, CDR2 FYNNEI. The CDR3 loop is CASSARSYNEQFF. Here the CDR3 DNA reads TGTGCCAGCAGTGCTCGGAGCTACAATGAGCAGTTCTTC.

This clone was found once. The chain carries TRBV6-6 and TRBJ2-1; 7 positions agree with TRBD2. Per germline, CDR1 MNHNY and CDR2 SVGAGI (reference sequence). Trimming at V came to 4 bases and at J to 8 bases, leaving 11 bases not matched to a gene. The CDR3 spans 15 residues. The CDR3, as DNA: TGTGCCAGCAGTTCCCTAAACGGGGGGAGAGATGAGCAGTTCTTC. It specifies CASSSLNGGRDEQFF.

The CDR3 loop is CASSRGTGGGYEQYF. The CDR3 DNA reads as TGTGCCAGCAGTCGGGGGACAGGGGGGGGATACGAGCAGTACTTC. The chain is built from TRBV27 and TRBJ2-7, with 11 bases fitting TRBD1. In germline, CDR1 is MNHEY, CDR2 SMNVEV (reference sequence). The CDR3 spans 15 residues. Losses at the gene ends were 5 bases for V and 4 bases for J; bases not matched to a gene: 7.

The J gene is TRBJ2-1, the V gene TRBV30; no clear D. CDR1 is GTSNPN, CDR2 SVGIG, per germline (reference sequence). Trimming stripped 6 bases from V and 0 bases from J, with 6 bases between. There are 12 residues in the CDR3. The CDR3 coding sequence is TGTGCCTGTAGGAGCTCCTACAATGAGCAGTTCTTC. As protein: CACRSSYNEQFF.

V usage is TRBV7-2 and J usage is TRBJ2-7, with D hard to call. Trimming took off 0 bases at V and 1 base at J, with 10 bases between the two ends. The CDR3 is made up of 15 amino acids. The germline gives CDR1 SGHTA, CDR2 FQGNSA. The CDR3 DNA sequence: TGTGCCAGCAGCTTAGCCCCTAGTCTATCCTACGAGCAGTACTTC. Encoded protein: CASSLAPSLSYEQYF.